The 22 T cell receptor beta chains reported below all come from one sample, sequenced in a study of blood T cell repertoires in COVID-19. TCRdb's copy holds only in-frame clones and misses some; the assay was immunoSEQ multiplex PCR. The sample records fewer than 250,000 clones, around 86% being singletons. The sample comprised peripheral blood. These TCRs come from a man aged 50 or older with acute or convalescent COVID-19.

The gene calls are TRBV6-5 and TRBJ1-1; D might be TRBD1 (6 bases). V was trimmed by 5 bases and J by 11 bases, leaving 18 bases between them. This CDR3 contains 13 residues. Germline V lookup: CDR1 MNHEY, CDR2 SVGAGI. The DNA of the CDR3 is TGTGCCAGCAGTAATAACAGGGTTCCGGGGGCTTTCTTT. Translation gives CASSNNRVPGAFF.

Only a few counts were recorded for this clone. The CDR3 here is CASSHRTGNTEAFF. The CDR3, as DNA: TGTGCCAGCAGCCACCGGACAGGGAACACTGAAGCTTTCTTT. V gene TRBV4-2 combines with J gene TRBJ1-1; 7 bases match TRBD1. Germline V CDR1 and CDR2: LGHNA, YNFKEQ. V lost 3 bases and J lost 1; bases outside the gene matches: 2. The CDR3 contains 14 residues.

A word on this clone: Other DNA sequences from this sample encode an identical CDR3 as well. V is TRBV11-2 and J is TRBJ1-2; maybe TRBD1 (5 bases). CDR1 and CDR2 from the germline V gene are SGHAT and FQNNGV. This CDR3 spans 12 amino acids. V was trimmed by 5 bases and J by 4 bases, leaving 8 bases between them. The CDR3 DNA is TGTGCCAGCAGCCTCGACAGCTATGGCTACACCTTC. It translates to CASSLDSYGYTF.

The chain is built from TRBV6-4 and TRBJ2-3, with a tentative D call TRBD1 (6 bases). The V and J ends lost 2 bases and 4 bases respectively, with 7 bases between them. CDR3 length: 13 residues. Per the germline V gene, CDR1 is MRHNA and CDR2 is SNTAGT. This CDR3 is CASSDEGADTQYF. CDR3 DNA sequence: TGTGCCAGCAGTGACGAGGGGGCAGATACGCAGTATTTT.

The V call is TRBV7-9, the J call TRBJ2-7, with 8 positions matching TRBD2. The germline gives CDR1 SEHNR, CDR2 FQNEAQ (reference sequence). V gave up 7 bases and J gave up 0 bases; unmatched junction bases: 8. The CDR3 is 15 residues long. CDR3 bases: TGTGCCAGCACCCCCGGACTAGCAAACTCCTACGAGCAGTACTTC. Encoded protein: CASTPGLANSYEQYF.

This clone showed up just once. This chain links TRBV2 with TRBJ1-5, with a tentative D call TRBD1 (6 bases). The germline CDR1 and CDR2 sequences are SNHLY and FYNNEI. The CDR3 has 14 amino acids. V gave up 4 bases and J gave up 6 bases, with 13 bases separating them. The CDR3 loop is CASSALGGPQPQHF. In DNA, the CDR3 is TGTGCCAGCAGTGCTCTCGGGGGGCCTCAGCCCCAGCATTTT.

The genes are TRBV11-2 and TRBJ1-6; D may be TRBD1 (6 bases). Trimming took off 5 bases at V and 1 base at J, with 12 bases between the two ends. The CDR3 runs 16 residues. In germline, CDR1 is SGHAT, CDR2 FQNNGV. This CDR3 reads CASSRRGGSYNSPLHF. The CDR3 nucleotides read TGTGCCAGCAGCCGCAGGGGTGGTTCCTATAATTCACCCCTCCACTTT.

As DNA, the CDR3 is TGTGCCAGCAGCTTAGGCTATCGACAGCCGGGGGGTGGCTACACCTTC. The encoded protein is CASSLGYRQPGGGYTF. The V and J genes are TRBV11-2 and TRBJ1-2; a possible D gene is TRBD1 (5 bases). The V end lost 1 base, the J end lost 7 bases, and 19 bases lay between the germline ends. Looked up from germline, CDR1 is SGHAT and CDR2 is FQNNGV. The CDR3 contains 16 residues. The full variable domain, with the rest looked up from reference TRBV11-2 and TRBJ1-2, is EAGVAQSPRYKIIEKRQSVAFWCNPISGHATLYWYQQILGQGPKLLIQFQNNGVVDDSQLPKDRFSAERLKGVDSTLKIQPAKLEDSAVYLCASSLGYRQPGGGYTFGSGTRLTVV.

The genes are TRBV27 and TRBJ1-5; TRBD1 might be the D (6 bases). With 4 bases removed from V and 3 bases from J, the gap between germline ends came to 7 bases. This CDR3 region has 13 residues. Germline CDR1 and CDR2: MNHEY and SMNVEV (reference sequence). CDR3 nucleotide sequence: TGTGCCAGCAGTTGGGACATCAATCAGCCCCAGCATTTT. It codes for CASSWDINQPQHF.

The chain combines TRBV6-5 with TRBJ2-2; 7 bases match TRBD1. In germline, CDR1 is MNHEY, CDR2 SVGAGI. Trimming cost V 10 bases and J 2 bases; bases outside gene matches: 7. The CDR3 is made up of 14 amino acids. CDR3 coding DNA: TGTGCCACCAGGACAGGACTTAACACCGGGGAGCTGTTTTTT. Residues: CATRTGLNTGELFF.

The chain has TRBV19 and TRBJ1-1; D is uncertain. CDR3 length: 14 residues. V was trimmed by 3 bases and J by 1 base, leaving 9 bases between them. Germline CDR1 reads LNHDA; CDR2 reads SQIVND (reference sequence). This CDR3 is CASSIGGRNTEAFF. DNA of the CDR3: TGTGCCAGTAGTATTGGAGGGAGGAACACTGAAGCTTTCTTT.

This clone has a single count. V and J are TRBV5-5 and TRBJ1-2; D perhaps matches TRBD1 (6 bases). The CDR3 spans 14 residues. Between the trimmed V and J ends, which lost 4 bases and 4 bases, there was a span of 14 bases. Looked up from germline, CDR1 is SGHKS and CDR2 is YYEKEE (reference sequence). The CDR3 sequence: CASSPPGQPYGYTF. The CDR3 DNA reads TGTGCCAGCAGCCCCCCCGGACAGCCCTATGGCTACACCTTC.

This chain connects TRBV15 to TRBJ2-7, with 7 bases lining up with TRBD1. There are 14 residues in the CDR3. V shed 8 bases, J shed 4 bases, and the junction held 11 bases outside the gene matches. Germline V gene lookup returns CDR1 LNHNV and CDR2 YYDKDF (reference sequence). CDR3 DNA: TGTGCCACCCGAGACAGGGAAAAGGGATACGAGCAGTACTTC. It is translated as CATRDREKGYEQYF. The variable domain in full, completed from reference TRBV15 and TRBJ2-7, reads DAMVIQNPRYQVTQFGKPVTLSCSQTLNHNVMYWYQQKSSQAPKLLFHYYDKDFNNEADTPDNFQSRRPNTSFCFLDIRSPGLGDTAMYLCATRDREKGYEQYFGPGTRLTVT.

This rearrangement joins TRBV4-1 to TRBJ2-7; 7 bases are shared with TRBD1. V was clipped by 4 bases and J by 0 bases; unmatched bases: 15. The CDR3 covers 18 residues. CDR1 and CDR2 (germline): MGHRA, YSYEKL. CDR3 in DNA: TGCGCCAGCAGCCTTTCACGGGCCGGCGACAGGGCCTCCTACGAGCAGTACTTC. Protein sequence: CASSLSRAGDRASYEQYF.

This chain links TRBV7-9 with TRBJ1-1; 8 bases map to TRBD1. This CDR3 contains 17 residues. Germline V gene sequence: CDR1 SEHNR, CDR2 FQNEAQ (reference sequence). V trimming: 1 base; J trimming: 4 bases; junction bases outside the gene matches: 11. As DNA, the CDR3 is TGTGCCAGCAGCTTAGGGACAGGGTTGATGGGGGGCACTGAAGCTTTCTTT. It specifies CASSLGTGLMGGTEAFF. Together with reference TRBV7-9 and TRBJ1-1, the CDR3 gives the full variable domain: DTGVSQNPRHKITKRGQNVTFRCDPISEHNRLYWYRQTLGQGPEFLTYFQNEAQLEKSRLLSDRFSAERPKGSFSTLEIQRTEQGDSAMYLCASSLGTGLMGGTEAFFGQGTRLTVV.

The chain recombines TRBV25-1 with TRBJ2-3; 8 nucleotides agree with TRBD2. In germline, CDR1 is MGHDK, CDR2 SYGVNS. V lost 7 bases and J lost 8; bases outside the gene matches: 14. CDR3 size: 15 residues. In nucleotides, the CDR3 is TGTGCCAGCATAGAGTCGGGGGGGCCCGGGCTTACGCAGTATTTT. The encoded protein is CASIESGGPGLTQYF.

This clone was found once. The rearrangement joins TRBV27 to TRBJ1-2; weak D call: TRBD1 (5 bases). The CDR3 spans 14 residues. Trimming shortened V by 10 bases and J by 4 bases, and 19 bases separated the two germline ends. From germline, CDR1 is MNHEY and CDR2 SMNVEV (reference sequence). CDR3 sequence (DNA): TGTGCCACCCGAAGTGGGGCTGAACTCTATGGCTACACCTTC. Its translation: CATRSGAELYGYTF.

V and J are TRBV6-5 and TRBJ1-1, with a weak D call TRBD1 (5 bases). Germline lookup yields CDR1 MNHEY and CDR2 SVGAGI. The CDR3 is 13 residues long. Trimming cost V 7 bases and J 0 bases, with 9 bases left between them. The CDR3 DNA reads as TGTGCCAGCACAAGGGGTGTGAACACTGAAGCTTTCTTT. Protein: CASTRGVNTEAFF.

V usage is TRBV7-9 and J usage is TRBJ1-1; D unclear. This CDR3 has 14 amino acids. V was trimmed by 2 bases and J by 4 bases, leaving 11 bases between them. Per the germline V gene, CDR1 is SEHNR and CDR2 is FQNEAQ (reference sequence). DNA for the CDR3: TGTGCCAGCAGCTTAAGCGGAGTTACCACTGAAGCTTTCTTT. It yields the protein CASSLSGVTTEAFF.

The chain joins TRBV7-9 to TRBJ1-5; D is unclear. Germline-derived CDR1 and CDR2 are SEHNR and FQNEAQ (reference sequence). This CDR3 is built from 15 residues. Trimming pared 4 bases from V and 4 bases from J, leaving 14 bases between. The CDR3 nucleotides are TGTGCCAGCAGCTCGGGTGGTAGTCCAAATCAGCCCCAGCATTTT. Amino acids: CASSSGGSPNQPQHF.

The V and J genes are TRBV6-5 and TRBJ1-1; 8 bases are shared with TRBD1. The V and J ends lost 2 bases and 5 bases, in that order; junction bases with no gene match: 7. The germline gives CDR1 MNHEY, CDR2 SVGAGI. CDR3 size: 15 residues. The CDR3 sequence: CASSYGGQVATEAFF. The CDR3 DNA is TGTGCCAGCAGTTACGGGGGACAGGTCGCAACTGAAGCTTTCTTT.

The chain employs TRBV27 and TRBJ1-1; TRBD1 aligns across 7 bases. The CDR3 is 15 residues long. CDR1 and CDR2 from the germline V gene are MNHEY and SMNVEV (reference sequence). Trimming removed 5 bases from V and 2 bases from J; junction bases left unmatched: 8. CDR3 nucleotides: TGTGCCAGCAGTCCCCGGCAGGGGGTCAACACTGAAGCTTTCTTT. Amino acids: CASSPRQGVNTEAFF.